One and the same sample provided the 18 T cell receptor beta chains below, sequenced in a study of T cells after yellow fever vaccination. Using its own MiXCR run on the 5' RACE reads, TCRdb lists one record per CDR3 protein. The sample yields 250,000 to 400,000 distinct CDR3 sequences, roughly 4% seen once. The sample was PBMCs, taken 5 days after the yellow fever booster vaccination. All receptors derive from a man between 18 and 35 years old who received the YFV17D yellow fever vaccine.

This clonotype was recorded at least ten times. The CDR3 is CAPGDHNEQFF. The CDR3 bases are TGTGCCCCGGGGGACCACAATGAGCAGTTCTTC. The rearrangement joins TRBV12-3 or TRBV12-4 to TRBJ2-1; D perhaps matches TRBD2 (6 bases). V lost 11 bases and J 5 bases, leaving 10 bases between the germline ends. This CDR3 region has 11 residues.

There are a few counts of this clonotype. The chain has TRBV5-1 and TRBJ2-5; TRBD1 might be the D (5 bases). The CDR3 is 12 amino acids. Germline assignment: CDR1 SGHRS and CDR2 YFSETQ. The V gene lost 5 bases and the J gene lost 5 bases, with 10 bases spanning the gap. Here the CDR3 reads CASRPGHETQYF. DNA of the CDR3: TGCGCCAGCAGGCCAGGGCATGAGACCCAGTACTTC. Based on the CDR3 plus reference TRBV5-1 and TRBJ2-5, the full variable domain is KAGVTQTPRYLIKTRGQQVTLSCSPISGHRSVSWYQQTPGQGLQFLFEYFSETQRNKGNFPGRFSGRQFSNSRSEMNVSTLELGDSALYLCASRPGHETQYFGPGTRLLVL.

Here the CDR3 reads CASSSGGVSEGLQNEQFF. The CDR3 nucleotides are TGTGCCAGCTCATCGGGCGGAGTCTCGGAAGGCCTCCAGAATGAGCAGTTCTTC. The chain recombines TRBV18 with TRBJ2-1; D is unresolved. Per the germline V gene, CDR1 is KGHSH and CDR2 is LQKENI. The CDR3 covers 18 residues. Trimming took 5 bases from V and 7 from J, leaving 27 bases between them.

This clonotype has more than one count but fewer than ten. The chain carries TRBV24-1 and TRBJ1-1; possible D gene TRBD1, 5 bases. Trimming stripped 5 bases from V and 6 bases from J, with 18 bases between. Germline values: CDR1 KGHDR, CDR2 SFDVKD. The CDR3 runs to 15 residues. This CDR3 is CATSVMPGQKSEAFF. Here the CDR3 DNA reads TGTGCCACCAGTGTAATGCCAGGGCAAAAATCTGAAGCTTTCTTT.

This chain connects TRBV27 to TRBJ1-2; 8 bases fit TRBD1. The CDR3 runs to 16 residues. The germline CDR1 and CDR2 sequences are MNHEY and SMNVEV (reference sequence). J was trimmed by 3 bases and V by 4 bases; bases with no gene match: 10. CDR3 in amino acids: CASSSTIRTGYYGYTF. CDR3 nucleotide sequence: TGTGCCAGCAGTTCGACCATTCGGACAGGGTACTATGGCTACACCTTC.

This clonotype was counted between two and nine times. The chain links TRBV6-5 to TRBJ1-5; TRBD1 might be the D (5 bases). The CDR3 is made up of 14 amino acids. V shed 7 bases and J shed 5 bases, with 15 bases lying between them. Germline loops: CDR1 MNHEY, CDR2 SVGAGI. The CDR3 bases are TGTGCCAGCACCCCTCGGGCAGGGTATCAGCCCCAGCATTTT. Protein product: CASTPRAGYQPQHF.

The chain carries TRBV18 and TRBJ2-5, with 8 bases that match TRBD2. After removal of 6 bases from V and 5 bases from J, the junction contained 11 bases not matched to a gene. The V gene's germline CDR1 is KGHSH and CDR2 LQKENI. This CDR3 is 15 amino acids long. The CDR3: CASSPGLVDGETQYF. CDR3 DNA: TGTGCCAGCTCTCCGGGACTAGTTGACGGGGAGACCCAGTACTTC. The whole variable domain, remainder taken from reference TRBV18 and TRBJ2-5, is NAGVMQNPRHLVRRRGQEARLRCSPMKGHSHVYWYRQLPEEGLKFMVYLQKENIIDESGMPKERFSAEFPKEGPSILRIQQVVRGDSAAYFCASSPGLVDGETQYFGPGTRLLVL.

This clonotype was recorded many times. The rearrangement joins TRBV27 to TRBJ2-7; D perhaps matches TRBD1 (5 bases). The length of the CDR3 is 14 residues. With 4 bases removed from V and 4 bases from J, the gap between germline ends came to 14 bases. The V gene's germline CDR1 is MNHEY and CDR2 SMNVEV (reference sequence). The chain's CDR3 is CASSSGRARYEQYF. CDR3 nucleotides: TGTGCCAGCAGTTCCGGCAGGGCTCGGTACGAGCAGTACTTC.

This clonotype was seen more than once but under ten times. The chain combines TRBV7-9 with TRBJ1-2; 10 bases match TRBD1. The CDR3 has 16 amino acids. V trimming: 1 base; J trimming: 6 bases; junction bases outside the gene matches: 8. The germline CDR1 and CDR2 sequences are SEHNR and FQNEAQ (reference sequence). The CDR3 sequence: CASSLGDRGLQDGYTF. CDR3 DNA: TGTGCCAGCAGCTTAGGGGACAGGGGTCTACAGGATGGCTACACCTTC.

This clonotype came up a few times. This rearrangement joins TRBV7-3 to TRBJ1-6; D is undetermined. The length of the CDR3 is 14 residues. CDR1 and CDR2 (germline): SGHTA, FQGTGA. The V gene lost 4 bases and the J gene lost 7 bases, with 11 bases spanning the gap. CDR3 amino acids: CASSSAGTNSPLHF. The CDR3 DNA follows: TGTGCCAGCAGCTCCGCGGGAACGAATTCACCCCTCCACTTT. The whole variable domain, filled in from reference TRBV7-3 and TRBJ1-6, reads GAGVSQTPSNKVTEKGKYVELRCDPISGHTALYWYRQSLGQGPEFLIYFQGTGAADDSGLPNDRFFAVRPEGSVSTLKIQRTERGDSAVYLCASSSAGTNSPLHFGNGTRLTVT.

The V and J genes are TRBV20-1 and TRBJ1-2; a weak D match, TRBD1 (5 bases). Per the germline V gene, CDR1 is DFQATT and CDR2 is SNEGSKA (reference sequence). The length of the CDR3 is 19 residues. The V end lost 1 base, the J end lost 7 bases, and 31 bases lay between the germline ends. DNA for the CDR3: TGCAGTGCTAGAGTCATCTCCCTCTCCCGGGACCTTCGTAGAGGTGGCTACACCTTC. It is translated as CSARVISLSRDLRRGGYTF.

This clonotype was seen many times. V and J are TRBV3-1 and TRBJ2-5, with D unclear. The CDR3 consists of 16 residues. Germline CDR1 is LGHDT and CDR2 is YNNKEL (reference sequence). V was trimmed by 4 bases and J by 0 bases, leaving 15 bases between them. The CDR3 sequence: CASSPVSYVYQETQYF. The CDR3 region has the DNA TGTGCCAGCAGCCCCGTGTCTTACGTTTACCAAGAGACCCAGTACTTC.

This clonotype was seen a handful of times. The DNA of the CDR3 is TGCGCCAGCAGCCTATGGACTAGTCCCGATACGCAGTATTTT. Translating gives CASSLWTSPDTQYF. The rearrangement uses TRBV4-3 and TRBJ2-3, with TRBD2 matching 7 bases. The germline CDR1 and CDR2 sequences are LGHNA and YSLEER. The CDR3 is 14 amino acids. With V trimmed by 4 bases and J by 6 bases, 7 bases remained unmatched.

The chain carries TRBV23-1 and TRBJ2-7, with D hard to call. TRBV23-1 is identified as an open reading frame with a role that is uncertain. The CDR3 consists of 19 residues. V was cut by 6 bases and J by 0 bases, with 27 bases left in between. CDR3 sequence reads: CASSLDQGLEIPRSYEQYV. The CDR3 bases are TGCGCCAGCAGCCTGGACCAAGGTCTAGAGATACCCCGCTCCTACGAGCAGTACGTC.

This sequence joins TRBV7-2 and TRBJ2-3; maybe TRBD2 (6 bases). The CDR3 extends over 16 amino acids. The V gene lost 4 bases and the J gene lost 6 bases, with 20 bases spanning the gap. From germline, CDR1 is SGHTA and CDR2 FQGNSA. The chain's CDR3 is CASSSDRGGKADTQYF. CDR3 coding DNA: TGTGCCAGCAGCTCCGACCGGGGAGGTAAAGCGGATACGCAGTATTTT.

The chain recombines TRBV4-3 with TRBJ1-3; no definite D call. V shed 0 bases and J shed 2 bases, with 5 bases lying between them. The CDR3 covers 14 residues. Per germline, CDR1 LGHNA and CDR2 YSLEER. The CDR3, as DNA: TGCGCCAGCAGCCAAGACGGCCCTGGAAACACCATATATTTT. This translates into CASSQDGPGNTIYF.

This clonotype was counted a few times. The CDR3 coding sequence is TGTGCCAGCAGCCTCAGGGGGGACAGCAATCAGCCCCAGCATTTT. Its translation: CASSLRGDSNQPQHF. V usage is TRBV7-2 and J usage is TRBJ1-5; 7 nucleotides align to TRBD1. With V trimmed by 5 bases and J by 1 base, 5 bases remained unmatched. The CDR3 length is 15 residues. CDR1 SGHTA and CDR2 FQGNSA come from the germline V gene. The full variable domain, rest sourced from reference TRBV7-2 and TRBJ1-5, is GAGVSQSPSNKVTEKGKDVELRCDPISGHTALYWYRQSLGQGLEFLIYFQGNSAPDKSGLPSDRFSAERTGGSVSTLTIQRTQQEDSAVYLCASSLRGDSNQPQHFGDGTRLSIL.

The V gene is TRBV28, the J gene TRBJ2-7, with a possible D match to TRBD1 (6 bases). Trimming shortened V by 7 bases and J by 4 bases, and 17 bases separated the two germline ends. The germline CDR1 and CDR2 sequences are MDHEN and SYDVKM. The CDR3 contains 14 residues. The CDR3 loop reads CASNLRQASYEQYF. The CDR3 nucleotides read TGTGCCAGCAACCTCCGACAGGCATCTTACGAGCAGTACTTC.